This T cell receptor (beta chain) came from a study of control samples from healthy donors and cancer patients. Produced via immunoSEQ multiplex PCR; TCRdb's table is partial and in-frame only. The sample contains roughly 130,000 clones, 80% to 95% of which appear only once. The CDR3 sequence is 14 residues long. V gave up 10 bases and J gave up 6 bases, with 20 bases separating them. In germline, CDR1 is MNHEY, CDR2 SVGAGI. This chain connects TRBV6-5 to TRBJ2-3; D is tentatively TRBD1 or TRBD2 (6 bases each). The clonotype originates from a man between 18 and 29 years old in good health. Sequenced sample: blood. CDR3 DNA: TGTGCCACAGCAGGGGTAGGGGGGCCGGATACGCAGTATTTT. Protein product: CATAGVGGPDTQYF.